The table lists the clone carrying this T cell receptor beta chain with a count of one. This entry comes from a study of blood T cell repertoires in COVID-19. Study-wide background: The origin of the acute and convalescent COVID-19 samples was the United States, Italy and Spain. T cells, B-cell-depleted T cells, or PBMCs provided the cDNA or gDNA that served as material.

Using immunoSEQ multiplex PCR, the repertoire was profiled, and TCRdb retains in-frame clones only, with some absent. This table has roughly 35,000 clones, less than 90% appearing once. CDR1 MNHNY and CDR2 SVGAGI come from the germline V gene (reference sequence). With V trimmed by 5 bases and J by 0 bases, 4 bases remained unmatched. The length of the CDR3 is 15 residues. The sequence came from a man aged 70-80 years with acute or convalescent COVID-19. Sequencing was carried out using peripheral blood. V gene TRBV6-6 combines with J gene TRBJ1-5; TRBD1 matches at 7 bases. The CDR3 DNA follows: TGTGCCAGCAGTACCCAGGGGGGTAGCAATCAGCCCCAGCATTTT. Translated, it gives CASSTQGGSNQPQHF.